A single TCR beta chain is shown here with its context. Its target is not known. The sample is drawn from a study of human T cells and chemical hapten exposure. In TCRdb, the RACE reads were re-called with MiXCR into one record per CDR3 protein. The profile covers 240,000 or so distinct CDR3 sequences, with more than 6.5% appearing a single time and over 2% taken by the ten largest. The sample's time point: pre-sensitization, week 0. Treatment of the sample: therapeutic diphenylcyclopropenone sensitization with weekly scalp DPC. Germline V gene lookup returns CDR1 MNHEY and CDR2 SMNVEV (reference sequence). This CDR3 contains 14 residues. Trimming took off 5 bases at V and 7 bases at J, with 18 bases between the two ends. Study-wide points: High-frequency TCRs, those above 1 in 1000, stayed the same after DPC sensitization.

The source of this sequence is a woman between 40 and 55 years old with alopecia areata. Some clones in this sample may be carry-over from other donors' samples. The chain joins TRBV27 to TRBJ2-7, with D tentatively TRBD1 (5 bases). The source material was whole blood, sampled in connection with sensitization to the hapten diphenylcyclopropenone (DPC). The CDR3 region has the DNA TGTGCCAGCAGTCTAACGGACACCTATACGGAGCAGTACTTC. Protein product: CASSLTDTYTEQYF.